This T cell receptor (beta chain) derives from a study of T cell responses to AZD1222 COVID-19 vaccine. Study conclusions and caveats: The CD4 TCRs associated with vaccination extended across spike and predominated at 160-218 and 743-854. Regions left unmutated in variants are reportedly the target of nearly half of spike-specific TCRs. Repertoire samples came only from after the peak T cell response.

Trimming took 4 bases from V and 2 from J, leaving 12 bases between them. This CDR3 is built from 14 residues. The germline V gene encodes CDR1 SGHVS and CDR2 FQNEAQ. This clone appeared a few times. Its antigen is undetermined. Sequenced by immunoSEQ multiplex PCR; TCRdb stores in-frame clones only, minus some. The sample consists of some 120,000 clones, approximately 88% of them appearing once. This clonotype was obtained from an adult in good health. The sequencing used peripheral blood, collected on day 0 of AZD1222 vaccination. The V gene is TRBV7-8, the J gene TRBJ2-7; maybe TRBD1 (6 bases). CDR3 nucleotide sequence: TGTGCCAGCAGCTCCTTTGACAGGCCCTACGAGCAGTACTTC. The encoded protein is CASSSFDRPYEQYF.